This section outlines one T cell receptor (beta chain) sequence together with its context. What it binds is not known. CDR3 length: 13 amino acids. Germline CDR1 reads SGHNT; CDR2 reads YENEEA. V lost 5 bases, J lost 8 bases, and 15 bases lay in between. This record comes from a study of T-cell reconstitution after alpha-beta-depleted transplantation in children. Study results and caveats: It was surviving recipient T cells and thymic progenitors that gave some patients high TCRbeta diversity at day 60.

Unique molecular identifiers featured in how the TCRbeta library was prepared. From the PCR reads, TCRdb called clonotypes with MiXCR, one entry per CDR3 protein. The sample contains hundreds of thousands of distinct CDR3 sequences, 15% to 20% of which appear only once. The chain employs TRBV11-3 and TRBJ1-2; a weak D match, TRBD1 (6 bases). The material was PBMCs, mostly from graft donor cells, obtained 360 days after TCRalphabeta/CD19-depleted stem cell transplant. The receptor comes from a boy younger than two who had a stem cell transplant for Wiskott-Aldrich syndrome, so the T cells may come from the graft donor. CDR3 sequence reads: CASSRPGGGGYTF. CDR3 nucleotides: TGTGCCAGCAGCCGACCGGGAGGGGGAGGCTACACCTTC.